This entry concerns a single T cell receptor (beta chain). Its antigen is still unknown. The data originate from a study of T-cell memory formation after mild COVID-19. The CDR3 has 13 amino acids. Per germline, CDR1 SEHNR and CDR2 FQNEAQ (reference sequence). V shed 4 bases and J shed 5 bases, with 10 bases lying between them. From the 5' RACE reads, TCRdb called clonotypes with MiXCR, one entry per CDR3 protein. The table records roughly 340,000 distinct CDR3 sequences, about a sixth of them present only once. Study findings and constraints: The second-wave clones peaking on day 37 were not confirmed as SARS-CoV-2-specific. Chiefly within CM and EM were the contracting CD4+ clones; CD8+ ones were within EMRA. Pre-infection memory showed some responding clones, and this suggested that cross-reactive memory joined. Later expanders leaned toward CD4+, whereas clones contracting from day 15 to 85 were balanced CD4/CD8.

This chain links TRBV7-9 with TRBJ2-3, with D perhaps assigned TRBD1 or TRBD2 (5 bases each). The sequence was collected from a man younger than 35 who had mild COVID-19 (a few samples of this study predate the infection). Cell type and time point are not known. Sequences were obtained from PBMCs or a T cell subset sorted from them (not recorded which). DNA of the CDR3: TGTGCCAGCAGCTCCCAGGGACGAGATACGCAGTATTTT. It yields the protein CASSSQGRDTQYF.